The 27 T cell receptor beta chains presented below share a single source sample, sequenced in a study of T cells after yellow fever vaccination. A single record per CDR3 protein comes from TCRdb applying MiXCR to the 5' RACE reads. The table includes under 150,000 distinct CDR3 sequences, 7.7% detected once. The material sequenced was CD4+ T cells sorted from PBMCs, taken 5 days after the yellow fever booster vaccination. The source of these receptors is a young man who received the YFV17D yellow fever vaccine.

This clonotype was seen at least ten times. The chain is built from TRBV7-2 and TRBJ2-1; maybe TRBD2 (5 bases). Germline-derived CDR1 and CDR2 are SGHTA and FQGNSA. V gave up 2 bases and J gave up 7 bases, with 6 bases separating them. This CDR3 has 12 amino acids. For the CDR3, the DNA is TGTGCCAGCAGCTTATCGGGAAATGAGCAGTTCTTC. Translation: CASSLSGNEQFF.

This clonotype was observed many times. The final CDR3 position lacks the conserved phenylalanine or tryptophan, pointing to a likely read error. The DNA is left out, because the CDR3 cannot be placed on it with certainty; the CDR3 is given as TCRdb lists it. This chain uses TRBV5-1 with TRBJ2-1. CDR1 and CDR2 from the germline V gene are SGHRS and YFSETQ. The CDR3 contains 12 residues when both ends are counted. Here the CDR3 reads CASSLDYHEQVL.

This clonotype has a count of ten or more. The chain has TRBV7-2 and TRBJ2-3; TRBD2 aligns across 8 bases. Losses at the gene ends were 1 base for V and 6 bases for J; bases not matched to a gene: 6. The CDR3 loop spans 15 amino acids. Germline V gene lookup returns CDR1 SGHTA and CDR2 FQGNSA. The CDR3 spells CASSLGLARRDTQYF. DNA of the CDR3: TGTGCCAGCAGCTTAGGACTAGCGAGAAGGGATACGCAGTATTTT.

Many counts were recorded for this clonotype. The gene calls are TRBV5-1 and TRBJ2-1; TRBD2 matches 8 bases. V lost 1 base to trimming and J lost 7 bases; unmatched junction nucleotides: 4. CDR1 is SGHRS, CDR2 YFSETQ, per germline. The CDR3 is 14 residues long. CDR3 DNA sequence: TGCGCCAGCAGCTTGCTAGCGGGTAGTAATGAGCAGTTCTTC. Amino acids: CASSLLAGSNEQFF.

This clonotype was seen ten or more times. The CDR3 sequence: CSATGGGEQYF. CDR3 bases: TGCAGTGCCACGGGCGGGGGGGAGCAGTACTTC. The rearrangement joins TRBV20-1 to TRBJ2-7, with 8 bases fitting TRBD2. Germline values: CDR1 DFQATT, CDR2 SNEGSKA (reference sequence). With 6 bases clipped from V and 7 bases from J, the junction kept 5 bases outside the gene matches. This CDR3 contains 11 residues.

This clonotype showed up many times. J is TRBJ2-3 and V is TRBV7-9; D perhaps matches TRBD1 (5 bases). The CDR3 sequence is 14 residues long. Trimming shortened V by 5 bases and J by 2 bases, and 11 bases separated the two germline ends. CDR1 and CDR2 from the germline V gene are SEHNR and FQNEAQ (reference sequence). The CDR3 DNA is TGTGCCAGCAGCACCCAGGGTATCACAGATACGCAGTATTTT. It yields the protein CASSTQGITDTQYF.

This clonotype was picked up many times. The chain recombines TRBV20-1 with TRBJ2-3; 7 bases fit TRBD1. Germline V gene sequence: CDR1 DFQATT, CDR2 SNEGSKA (reference sequence). There are 13 residues in the CDR3. V shed 4 bases, J shed 5 bases, and the junction held 6 bases outside the gene matches. The CDR3: CSAKLQGRDTQYF. CDR3 sequence (DNA): TGCAGTGCTAAACTACAGGGGCGAGATACGCAGTATTTT.

This clonotype was counted ten times or more. This chain links TRBV30 with TRBJ1-2; a weak D match, TRBD1 (5 bases). The CDR3 is 14 amino acids. Germline CDR1 reads GTSNPN; CDR2 reads SVGIG (reference sequence). Trimming took off 5 bases at V and 6 bases at J, with 19 bases between the two ends. The CDR3, as DNA: TGTGCCTGGGGTCCCCACCCTCGGGGGAATGGCTACACCTTC. It is translated as CAWGPHPRGNGYTF.

This clonotype appeared many times. The chain combines TRBV20-1 with TRBJ2-5, with no clear D. Germline assignment: CDR1 DFQATT and CDR2 SNEGSKA (reference sequence). The CDR3 extends over 9 amino acids. Trimming cost V 6 bases and J 5 bases, with 4 bases left between them. CDR3 residues: CSALETQYF. Here the CDR3 DNA reads TGCAGTGCGCTTGAGACCCAGTACTTC.

The chain combines TRBV6-6 with TRBJ1-2; TRBD1 is a possible D gene (5 bases). V dropped 8 bases and J dropped 3 bases, with 13 bases sitting between them. Looked up from germline, CDR1 is MNHNY and CDR2 is SVGAGI (reference sequence). The CDR3 consists of 13 residues. CDR3 DNA: TGTGCCAGCCAAATCGGGGGGGACTATGGCTACACCTTC. Amino acid sequence: CASQIGGDYGYTF.

This clonotype was recorded at least ten times. This chain connects TRBV12-3 or TRBV12-4 to TRBJ2-5; 11 bases line up with TRBD2. CDR3 length equals 14 residues. Trimming took 6 bases from V and 2 from J; bases not matched to a gene: 2. The CDR3 sequence is CASRTSGIQETQYF. The CDR3 bases are TGTGCCAGCAGGACTAGCGGGATACAAGAGACCCAGTACTTC.

This clonotype has a count of ten or more. The J gene is TRBJ2-2, the V gene TRBV5-1, with D perhaps matching TRBD1 or TRBD2 (5 bases each). Germline CDR1 SGHRS, CDR2 YFSETQ. This CDR3 has 17 residues. V shed 3 bases and J shed 2 bases, with 17 bases lying between them. The CDR3 loop is CASSSVPPGQNTGELFF. DNA for the CDR3: TGCGCCAGCAGCTCTGTCCCCCCGGGGCAAAACACCGGGGAGCTGTTTTTT.

The count of this clonotype is one. One junction end does not reproduce the germline sequence, and a read error may be involved. The chain uses TRBV12-3 or TRBV12-4 and TRBJ2-3; D remains unclear. The CDR3 totals 18 residues. CDR3 DNA: TGTGCCTGCAGTCCAACCCCCCACAAGGTAGACCACACAGATACGCAGTATTTT. The encoded protein is CACSPTPHKVDHTDTQYF.

This clonotype was observed many times. The genes are TRBV7-7 and TRBJ2-3; D uncertain. This CDR3 has 14 residues. Trimming took 6 bases from V and 4 from J, leaving 14 bases between them. Germline values: CDR1 SSHAT, CDR2 FNYEAQ (reference sequence). The chain's CDR3 is CASSSETWADTQYF. The CDR3 DNA reads as TGTGCCAGCAGTTCGGAGACTTGGGCAGATACGCAGTATTTT.

This clonotype was recorded at least ten times. V and J are TRBV18 and TRBJ1-5; 8 nucleotides agree with TRBD1. The length of the CDR3 is 15 residues. Germline V gene data show CDR1 as KGHSH and CDR2 as LQKENI. Trimming at V came to 2 bases and at J to 5 bases, leaving 5 bases not matched to a gene. CDR3 DNA: TGTGCCAGCTCACCATGGGGACAGGTCGATCAGCCCCAGCATTTT. Protein sequence: CASSPWGQVDQPQHF.

This clonotype appeared many times. The J gene is TRBJ2-7, the V gene TRBV5-1, with 10 positions matching TRBD2. The CDR3 consists of 16 residues. In germline, CDR1 is SGHRS, CDR2 YFSETQ. V shed 3 bases and J 5 bases; nucleotides not matched to a gene: 11. CDR3 coding DNA: TGCGCCAGCAGCTCGCCTTTAGCGGGAGGCCGCCACGAGCAGTACTTC. Translating it yields CASSSPLAGGRHEQYF.

J is TRBJ2-3 and V is TRBV7-8; TRBD2 might be the D (5 bases). Germline CDR1 and CDR2: SGHVS and FQNEAQ. Trimming removed 0 bases at V and 0 bases at J, with 16 bases between. This CDR3 comprises 18 residues. The CDR3 DNA is TGTGCCAGCAGCTTAGCGAGGTGGAGCGGTTCTAGCACAGATACGCAGTATTTT. Residues: CASSLARWSGSSTDTQYF.

There are many counts of this clonotype. V is TRBV7-2 and J is TRBJ2-7, with 10 nucleotides matching TRBD2. This CDR3 contains 14 residues. V dropped 4 bases and J dropped 3; count of bases not matched to a gene: 3. Germline values: CDR1 SGHTA, CDR2 FQGNSA. Here the CDR3 reads CASSSSGRSYEQYF. CDR3 DNA sequence: TGTGCCAGCAGCTCTAGCGGGAGAAGCTACGAGCAGTACTTC.

This chain links TRBV5-1 with TRBJ2-1; 7 bases line up with TRBD1. From germline, CDR1 is SGHRS and CDR2 YFSETQ. Losses at the gene ends were 0 bases for V and 3 bases for J; bases not matched to a gene: 3. The CDR3 loop spans 15 amino acids. This chain's CDR3 is CASSLETGLYNEQFF. DNA of the CDR3: TGCGCCAGCAGCTTGGAGACAGGGCTCTACAATGAGCAGTTCTTC.

This clonotype was detected many times. The chain uses TRBV2 and TRBJ2-1; TRBD2 matches at 13 bases. Germline V gene lookup returns CDR1 SNHLY and CDR2 FYNNEI. The V and J ends lost 7 bases and 7 bases, in that order; junction bases with no gene match: 7. This CDR3 is built from 15 residues. The CDR3 loop is CASTPLAGGPNEQFF. The CDR3 bases are TGTGCCAGCACTCCACTAGCGGGAGGGCCTAATGAGCAGTTCTTC.

This clonotype was counted a few times. This chain joins TRBV12-3 or TRBV12-4 and TRBJ2-1; 10 positions match TRBD2. The CDR3 spans 17 residues. V lost 6 bases to trimming and J lost 9 bases; unmatched junction nucleotides: 17. The DNA of the CDR3 is TGTGCCAGCAGAAAAGAGGCTAGCGGGAGTAGGTTGGTTGAGCAGTTCTTC. It codes for CASRKEASGSRLVEQFF.

Many counts were recorded for this clonotype. This CDR3 reads CASSLNLGYTF. In DNA, the CDR3 is TGTGCCAGCAGTTTAAACCTTGGCTACACCTTC. The chain combines TRBV12-3 or TRBV12-4 with TRBJ1-2; the D is unclear. The CDR3 contains 11 residues. The germline V and J ends were trimmed by 2 bases and 7 bases, with 5 bases remaining between them.

The sample holds many counts of this clonotype. The V gene is TRBV7-3, the J gene TRBJ2-5, with a tentative D call TRBD2 (5 bases). Trimming shortened V by 3 bases and J by 4 bases, and 9 bases separated the two germline ends. The V gene's germline CDR1 is SGHTA and CDR2 FQGTGA. This CDR3 spans 13 amino acids. This chain's CDR3 is CASSFGERETQYF. DNA for the CDR3: TGTGCCAGCAGCTTCGGGGAGAGAGAGACCCAGTACTTC.

This clonotype has just a few counts. This chain connects TRBV5-1 to TRBJ2-2; 8 nucleotides agree with TRBD2. The J segment lost 6 bases and the V segment lost 1 base, leaving 8 bases of the junction unmatched. CDR1 is SGHRS, CDR2 YFSETQ, per germline. CDR3 length: 16 amino acids. CDR3 sequence (DNA): TGCGCCAGCAGCTTGTTGAGCGGGAGTCTCTCCGGGGAGCTGTTTTTT. Amino acid sequence: CASSLLSGSLSGELFF.

In its sample, this clonotype was seen many times. This chain connects TRBV25-1 to TRBJ2-5, with 9 bases fitting TRBD1. The germline V gene encodes CDR1 MGHDK and CDR2 SYGVNS. The CDR3 extends over 17 amino acids. V gave up 6 bases and J gave up 3 bases; unmatched junction bases: 14. The CDR3 DNA reads TGTGCCAGCAGCCAACCCTACACGGACAGGGGTAAAGAGACCCAGTACTTC. This gives the protein CASSQPYTDRGKETQYF.

The sample holds many counts of this clonotype. The V and J genes are TRBV7-9 and TRBJ2-3; 10 nucleotides line up with TRBD2. Looked up from germline, CDR1 is SEHNR and CDR2 is FQNEAQ (reference sequence). The CDR3 is 14 amino acids. The V gene end was trimmed by 8 bases and the J gene end by 3 bases; junction bases not matched to a gene: 5. The CDR3: CASSPSGSTDTQYF. In DNA, the CDR3 is TGTGCCAGCTCGCCTAGCGGGAGTACAGATACGCAGTATTTT. The complete variable domain, with remaining parts taken from reference TRBV7-9 and TRBJ2-3, reads DTGVSQNPRHKITKRGQNVTFRCDPISEHNRLYWYRQTLGQGPEFLTYFQNEAQLEKSRLLSDRFSAERPKGSFSTLEIQRTEQGDSAMYLCASSPSGSTDTQYFGPGTRLTVL.

This clonotype came up many times. This chain uses TRBV12-5 with TRBJ1-5; D may be TRBD1 (6 bases). V was pared by 2 bases and J by 5 bases, with 16 bases between. The V gene's germline CDR1 is LGHNT and CDR2 FRNRAP. This CDR3 comprises 16 residues. The DNA for the CDR3 is TGTGCTAGTGGTTTGAACCTAGACAGGTTCGATCAGCCCCAGCATTTT. It yields the protein CASGLNLDRFDQPQHF.